This is a list of T cell receptor beta chains from one sample in a study of blood T cell repertoires in COVID-19. Only in-frame clones appear in the TCRdb table, and some are missing; sequencing was by immunoSEQ multiplex PCR. The sample has about 170,000 clones; 65% to 85% are singletons. The sample taken for sequencing was PBMCs or T cells enriched from blood (not recorded which). The receptor set was obtained from a woman between 45 and 65 years old in a cohort exposed to, infected with or recovered from COVID-19 (not recorded which). CDR3s include the opening cysteine and the closing phenylalanine or tryptophan. Fields, in order: clone size, J gene, V gene, CDR3 length, D gene, CDR3 protein, CDR3 DNA. A D gene is named only where the DNA matches it firmly. Clone size is given for some rows only: seen once, a few or many times, or a class if the clone is expanded.

abundance: NA; j_gene: TRBJ2-7; v_gene: TRBV7-9; len: 12; d_gene: NA; CDR3aa: CASSFSGNEQYF; CDR3nt: TGTGCCAGCAGCTTTTCCGGGAACGAGCAGTACTTC
abundance: NA; j_gene: TRBJ1-3; v_gene: TRBV7-9; len: 17; d_gene: NA; CDR3aa: CASSPPTPTLAGNTIYF; CDR3nt: TGTGCCAGCAGCCCCCCGACCCCTACACTAGCTGGAAACACCATATATTTT
abundance: NA; j_gene: TRBJ2-5; v_gene: TRBV18; len: 16; d_gene: NA; CDR3aa: CASSPPTAQFQETQYF; CDR3nt: TGTGCCAGCTCACCACCGACAGCTCAATTCCAAGAGACCCAGTACTTC
abundance: NA; j_gene: TRBJ2-2; v_gene: TRBV5-1; len: 16; d_gene: TRBD1; CDR3aa: CASSETGTVNTGELFF; CDR3nt: TGCGCCAGCAGCGAGACCGGGACAGTGAACACCGGGGAGCTGTTTTTT
abundance: NA; j_gene: TRBJ2-5; v_gene: TRBV14; len: 15; d_gene: TRBD2; CDR3aa: CASSQPLGGAETQYF; CDR3nt: TGTGCCAGCAGCCAACCCCTCGGGGGGGCGGAGACCCAGTACTTC
abundance: NA; j_gene: TRBJ2-3; v_gene: TRBV6-1; len: 17; d_gene: NA; CDR3aa: CASSEGLDRLSTDTQYF; CDR3nt: TGTGCCAGCAGTGAAGGGTTAGACAGGCTTTCCACAGATACGCAGTATTTT
abundance: few; j_gene: TRBJ2-7; v_gene: TRBV13; len: 15; d_gene: TRBD2; CDR3aa: CASSPAGGPPYEQYF; CDR3nt: TGTGCCAGCAGCCCAGCGGGAGGGCCCCCCTACGAGCAGTACTTC
abundance: NA; j_gene: TRBJ1-3; v_gene: TRBV5-1; len: 16; d_gene: TRBD1; CDR3aa: CASSPGQGLRGNTIYF; CDR3nt: TGCGCCAGCTCGCCGGGACAGGGACTTCGAGGAAACACCATATATTTT
abundance: NA; j_gene: TRBJ2-6; v_gene: TRBV7-3; len: 15; d_gene: TRBD1; CDR3aa: CASSPGGAGANVLTF; CDR3nt: TGTGCCAGCAGCCCAGGGGGCGCTGGGGCCAACGTCCTGACTTTC
abundance: NA; j_gene: TRBJ2-1; v_gene: TRBV19; len: 14; d_gene: NA; CDR3aa: CASSIFGGGNEQFF; CDR3nt: TGTGCCAGTAGTATCTTCGGCGGCGGCAATGAGCAGTTCTTC
abundance: NA; j_gene: TRBJ1-4; v_gene: TRBV3-1/TRBV3-2; len: 16; d_gene: TRBD1; CDR3aa: CASSLHRDSGNEKLFF; CDR3nt: TGTGCCAGCAGCCTACACCGGGACAGTGGAAATGAAAAACTGTTTTTT
abundance: once; j_gene: TRBJ2-1; v_gene: TRBV2; len: 15; d_gene: NA; CDR3aa: CASSERGKGYNEQFF; CDR3nt: TGTGCCAGCAGTGAACGCGGGAAGGGATACAATGAGCAGTTCTTC
abundance: NA; j_gene: TRBJ1-4; v_gene: TRBV2; len: 15; d_gene: NA; CDR3aa: CASSEGSATNEKLFF; CDR3nt: TGTGCCAGCAGTGAAGGATCAGCAACTAATGAAAAACTGTTTTTT
abundance: NA; j_gene: TRBJ2-2; v_gene: TRBV5-1; len: 16; d_gene: TRBD1; CDR3aa: CASSPGTEALTGELFF; CDR3nt: TGCGCCAGCAGCCCCGGGACAGAGGCTCTCACCGGGGAGCTGTTTTTT
abundance: NA; j_gene: TRBJ1-3; v_gene: TRBV18; len: 15; d_gene: TRBD1; CDR3aa: CASSPLQGAENTIYF; CDR3nt: TGTGCCAGCTCACCACTGCAGGGGGCGGAAAACACCATATATTTT
abundance: NA; j_gene: TRBJ2-5; v_gene: TRBV7-2; len: 15; d_gene: TRBD2; CDR3aa: CASSPRGGQSETQYF; CDR3nt: TGTGCCAGCAGCCCTCGGGGGGGCCAATCAGAGACCCAGTACTTC
abundance: NA; j_gene: TRBJ1-2; v_gene: TRBV6-2/TRBV6-3; len: 14; d_gene: NA; CDR3aa: CASSWGFNDYGYTF; CDR3nt: TGTGCCAGCAGCTGGGGCTTTAACGACTATGGCTACACCTTC
abundance: NA; j_gene: TRBJ1-4; v_gene: TRBV3-1/TRBV3-2; len: 14; d_gene: NA; CDR3aa: CASRGRTTNEKLFF; CDR3nt: TGTGCCAGCAGGGGGCGAACAACTAATGAAAAACTGTTTTTT
abundance: NA; j_gene: TRBJ1-4; v_gene: TRBV7-9; len: 14; d_gene: TRBD1; CDR3aa: CASSLAGTGGKLFF; CDR3nt: TGTGCCAGCAGCTTAGCCGGGACAGGGGGCAAACTGTTTTTT
abundance: NA; j_gene: TRBJ2-1; v_gene: TRBV2; len: 17; d_gene: NA; CDR3aa: CASRKEASESSYNEQFF; CDR3nt: TGTGCCAGCAGGAAGGAGGCTAGCGAGAGCTCCTACAATGAGCAGTTCTTC
abundance: NA; j_gene: TRBJ2-7; v_gene: TRBV10-3; len: 13; d_gene: TRBD1; CDR3aa: CAIGDRDLYEQYF; CDR3nt: TGTGCCATCGGGGACAGGGATCTCTACGAGCAGTACTTC
abundance: NA; j_gene: TRBJ1-5; v_gene: TRBV28; len: 15; d_gene: NA; CDR3aa: CASSLGGGRNQPQHF; CDR3nt: TGTGCCAGCAGTTTAGGGGGGGGGAGGAATCAGCCCCAGCATTTT
abundance: NA; j_gene: TRBJ1-4; v_gene: TRBV5-4; len: 14; d_gene: NA; CDR3aa: CASSPTGGSEKLFF; CDR3nt: TGTGCCAGCAGCCCGACGGGGGGTAGTGAAAAACTGTTTTTT
abundance: NA; j_gene: TRBJ2-5; v_gene: TRBV6-5; len: 14; d_gene: TRBD1; CDR3aa: CASSYSTGQETQYF; CDR3nt: TGTGCCAGCAGTTACTCGACAGGGCAAGAGACCCAGTACTTC
abundance: once; j_gene: TRBJ1-1; v_gene: TRBV12-3/TRBV12-4; len: 13; d_gene: NA; CDR3aa: CASSLSGNTEAFF; CDR3nt: TGTGCCAGCAGTTTATCAGGGAACACTGAAGCTTTCTTT
abundance: NA; j_gene: TRBJ2-2; v_gene: TRBV7-2; len: 15; d_gene: TRBD1; CDR3aa: CASSPTGVNTGELFF; CDR3nt: TGTGCCAGCAGCCCCACAGGGGTTAACACCGGGGAGCTGTTTTTT
abundance: NA; j_gene: TRBJ2-1; v_gene: TRBV4-2; len: 16; d_gene: TRBD2; CDR3aa: CASSQGGLAGSHREVF; CDR3nt: TGTGCCAGCAGCCAAGGAGGGTTAGCGGGGAGTCACAGGGAGGTCTTC
abundance: NA; j_gene: TRBJ1-1; v_gene: TRBV7-6; len: 17; d_gene: NA; CDR3aa: CASSLASKTQGYTEAFF; CDR3nt: TGTGCCAGCAGCTTAGCTTCAAAGACACAGGGCTACACTGAAGCTTTCTTT
abundance: NA; j_gene: TRBJ1-1; v_gene: TRBV5-4; len: 15; d_gene: NA; CDR3aa: CASSLAGGGNTEAFF; CDR3nt: TGTGCCAGCAGCTTGGCCGGGGGGGGGAACACTGAAGCTTTCTTT
abundance: many; j_gene: TRBJ2-7; v_gene: TRBV5-4; len: 16; d_gene: TRBD1; CDR3aa: CASSPGQGASSYEQYF; CDR3nt: TGTGCCAGCAGCCCGGGACAGGGGGCAAGCTCCTACGAGCAGTACTTC
abundance: NA; j_gene: TRBJ1-3; v_gene: TRBV6-1; len: 14; d_gene: NA; CDR3aa: CASSEPRTRNTIYF; CDR3nt: TGTGCCAGCAGTGAACCGCGCACCAGAAACACCATATATTTT
abundance: NA; j_gene: TRBJ1-6; v_gene: TRBV4-1; len: 14; d_gene: TRBD1; CDR3aa: CASSQGQGYSPLHF; CDR3nt: TGCGCCAGCAGCCAGGGACAGGGGTATTCACCCCTCCACTTT
abundance: NA; j_gene: TRBJ1-4; v_gene: TRBV28; len: 15; d_gene: NA; CDR3aa: CASTFGGLGDEKLFF; CDR3nt: TGTGCCAGCACGTTTGGGGGGTTGGGGGATGAAAAACTGTTTTTT
abundance: NA; j_gene: TRBJ2-2; v_gene: TRBV4-1; len: 15; d_gene: TRBD1; CDR3aa: CASSQGQLNTGELFF; CDR3nt: TGCGCCAGCAGCCAGGGACAGTTAAACACCGGGGAGCTGTTTTTT
abundance: NA; j_gene: TRBJ1-5; v_gene: TRBV15; len: 15; d_gene: NA; CDR3aa: CATSSRQNSNQPQHF; CDR3nt: TGTGCCACCAGCAGCCGACAGAATAGCAATCAGCCCCAGCATTTT
abundance: NA; j_gene: TRBJ1-5; v_gene: TRBV19; len: 16; d_gene: NA; CDR3aa: CASTYLPQGSNQPQHF; CDR3nt: TGTGCCAGTACCTACCTCCCGCAGGGTAGCAATCAGCCCCAGCATTTT
abundance: NA; j_gene: TRBJ1-5; v_gene: TRBV19; len: 17; d_gene: NA; CDR3aa: CASSATPSNRANQPQHF; CDR3nt: TGTGCCAGTAGTGCTACACCCTCAAACAGGGCCAATCAGCCCCAGCATTTT
abundance: NA; j_gene: TRBJ1-2; v_gene: TRBV28; len: 12; d_gene: NA; CDR3aa: CASTYLNYGYTF; CDR3nt: TGTGCCAGCACCTACCTAAACTATGGCTACACCTTC
abundance: NA; j_gene: TRBJ2-1; v_gene: TRBV15; len: 15; d_gene: TRBD2; CDR3aa: CATSRASGGIGEQFF; CDR3nt: TGTGCCACCAGCAGAGCTAGCGGGGGCATCGGGGAGCAGTTCTTC
abundance: few; j_gene: TRBJ2-1; v_gene: TRBV30; len: 15; d_gene: TRBD2; CDR3aa: CAWTPGTSGTGEQFF; CDR3nt: TGTGCCTGGACCCCCGGGACTAGCGGGACTGGGGAGCAGTTCTTC
abundance: NA; j_gene: TRBJ1-5; v_gene: TRBV6-5; len: 13; d_gene: NA; CDR3aa: CAARRGSDQPQHF; CDR3nt: TGTGCCGCTAGAAGGGGATCAGATCAGCCCCAGCATTTT
abundance: NA; j_gene: TRBJ2-1; v_gene: TRBV11-2; len: 16; d_gene: TRBD1; CDR3aa: CASSLDRAGGNNEQFF; CDR3nt: TGTGCCAGCAGCTTAGACCGGGCAGGGGGTAACAATGAGCAGTTCTTC
abundance: NA; j_gene: TRBJ2-3; v_gene: TRBV18; len: 16; d_gene: NA; CDR3aa: CASSPPSGASTDTQYF; CDR3nt: TGTGCCAGCTCACCACCTAGCGGAGCTAGCACAGATACGCAGTATTTT
abundance: once; j_gene: TRBJ1-1; v_gene: TRBV29-1; len: 13; d_gene: NA; CDR3aa: CSVEDTMNTEAFF; CDR3nt: TGCAGCGTTGAGGACACCATGAACACTGAAGCTTTCTTT
abundance: NA; j_gene: TRBJ2-1; v_gene: TRBV11-2; len: 18; d_gene: NA; CDR3aa: CASSLDSLAWSSYNEQFF; CDR3nt: TGTGCCAGCAGCTTAGATTCTTTAGCCTGGAGCTCCTACAATGAGCAGTTCTTC
abundance: NA; j_gene: TRBJ2-7; v_gene: TRBV5-1; len: 15; d_gene: NA; CDR3aa: CASSLVTGSWHEQYF; CDR3nt: TGCGCCAGCAGCTTGGTTACTGGGAGTTGGCACGAGCAGTACTTC
abundance: NA; j_gene: TRBJ1-2; v_gene: TRBV6-5; len: 13; d_gene: NA; CDR3aa: CASSTGRGYGYTF; CDR3nt: TGTGCCAGCAGTACAGGGAGAGGCTATGGCTACACCTTC
abundance: NA; j_gene: TRBJ2-6; v_gene: TRBV5-1; len: 16; d_gene: NA; CDR3aa: CASSLGAGSGANVLTF; CDR3nt: TGCGCCAGCAGCTTGGGGGCAGGGTCTGGGGCCAACGTCCTGACTTTC
abundance: NA; j_gene: TRBJ1-2; v_gene: TRBV19; len: 17; d_gene: TRBD1; CDR3aa: CASSIVRSAGTGFGYTF; CDR3nt: TGTGCCAGTAGTATAGTCCGGTCCGCTGGGACAGGGTTTGGCTACACCTTC
abundance: NA; j_gene: TRBJ1-2; v_gene: TRBV9; len: 15; d_gene: NA; CDR3aa: CASSVEQVPLYGYTF; CDR3nt: TGTGCCAGCAGCGTCGAACAGGTACCCCTCTATGGCTACACCTTC
abundance: NA; j_gene: TRBJ2-5; v_gene: TRBV2; len: 12; d_gene: NA; CDR3aa: CASSVTKETQYF; CDR3nt: TGTGCCAGCAGCGTTACTAAAGAGACCCAGTACTTC
abundance: NA; j_gene: TRBJ1-4; v_gene: TRBV15; len: 19; d_gene: NA; CDR3aa: CATSRDYAGALQANEKLFF; CDR3nt: TGTGCCACCAGCAGAGATTACGCAGGGGCCCTCCAGGCTAATGAAAAACTGTTTTTT
abundance: NA; j_gene: TRBJ2-7; v_gene: TRBV6-1; len: 13; d_gene: TRBD2; CDR3aa: CASSVAGGHEQYF; CDR3nt: TGTGCCAGCAGTGTAGCGGGAGGCCACGAGCAGTACTTC